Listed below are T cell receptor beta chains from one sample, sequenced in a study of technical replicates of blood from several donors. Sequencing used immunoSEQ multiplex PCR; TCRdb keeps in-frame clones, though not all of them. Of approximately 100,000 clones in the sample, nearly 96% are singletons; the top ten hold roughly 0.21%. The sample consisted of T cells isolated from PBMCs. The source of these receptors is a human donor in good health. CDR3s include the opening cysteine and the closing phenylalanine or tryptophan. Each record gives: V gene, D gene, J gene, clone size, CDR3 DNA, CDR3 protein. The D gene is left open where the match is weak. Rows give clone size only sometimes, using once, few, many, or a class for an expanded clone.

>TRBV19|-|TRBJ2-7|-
TGTGCCAGTAGTATTGGAGTAGGCAGGGGCTCCTACGAGCAGTACTTC
CASSIGVGRGSYEQYF
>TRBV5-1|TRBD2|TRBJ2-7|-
TGCGCCAGCACCTCTGCCCCTTCAGCGGGAGCGAACTACGAGCAGTACTTC
CASTSAPSAGANYEQYF
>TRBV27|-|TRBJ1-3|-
TGTGCCAGCAGTTTATATCCGGGGATTGGAAACACCATATATTTT
CASSLYPGIGNTIYF
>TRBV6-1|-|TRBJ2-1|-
TGTGCCAGCAGTGAGCTATACAATGAGCAGTTCTTC
CASSELYNEQFF
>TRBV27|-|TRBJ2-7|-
TGTGCCAGCAGTTTATCGTCGGGGATACCCTACGAGCAGTACTTC
CASSLSSGIPYEQYF
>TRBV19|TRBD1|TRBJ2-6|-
TGTGCCAGTAGGAGAGGGGGCCTCTCTGGGGCCAACGTCCTGACTTTC
CASRRGGLSGANVLTF
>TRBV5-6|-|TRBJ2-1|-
TGTGCCAGCAGCCCTTACTACAATGAGCAGTTCTTC
CASSPYYNEQFF
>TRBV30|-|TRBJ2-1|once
TGTGCCTGGAGTGGGGGGGGGCCCGCTTACAATGAGCAGTTCTTC
CAWSGGGPAYNEQFF
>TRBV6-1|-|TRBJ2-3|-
TGTGCCAGCAGTGATCGGGGGTTGGGCACAGATACGCAGTATTTT
CASSDRGLGTDTQYF
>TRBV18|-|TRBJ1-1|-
TGTGCCAGCTCACCATCAGGGAACACTGAAGCTTTCTTT
CASSPSGNTEAFF
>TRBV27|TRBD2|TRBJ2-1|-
TGTGCCAGCAGTTCTCTAGCGGGAATCAACAATGAGCAGTTCTTC
CASSSLAGINNEQFF
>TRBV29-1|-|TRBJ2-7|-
TGCAGCGTGGTAAACAGGTTAACCTCCTACGAGCAGTACTTC
CSVVNRLTSYEQYF
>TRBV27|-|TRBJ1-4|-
TGTGCCAGCAGTCCCCCAGGAAAGGAAAAACTGTTTTTT
CASSPPGKEKLFF
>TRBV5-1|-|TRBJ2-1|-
TGCGCCAGCAGACGGAGGGACCTCTACAATGAGCAGTTCTTC
CASRRRDLYNEQFF
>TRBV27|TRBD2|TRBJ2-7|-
TGTGCCAGCAGTTTAGTTGGGGGAGGGGTCCCTTACGAGCAGTACTTC
CASSLVGGGVPYEQYF
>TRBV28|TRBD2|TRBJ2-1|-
TGTGCCAGCGAGCCAACTAGCGGGAGATCCAATGAGCAGTTCTTC
CASEPTSGRSNEQFF
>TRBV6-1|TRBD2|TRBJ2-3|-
TGTGCCAGCAGTGACACAAGCGGGGGATCAGATACGCAGTATTTT
CASSDTSGGSDTQYF
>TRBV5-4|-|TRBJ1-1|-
TGTGCCAGCACAGACGGGGACAAAGGTCCAGAGACTGAAGCTTTCTTT
CASTDGDKGPETEAFF
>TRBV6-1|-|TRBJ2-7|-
TGTGCCAGCAGTGAGGAGGGCCCCCACTACGAGCAGTACTTC
CASSEEGPHYEQYF
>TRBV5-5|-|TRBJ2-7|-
TGTGCCAGCAGCTTGGACGCGTACTCCTACGAGCAGTACTTC
CASSLDAYSYEQYF
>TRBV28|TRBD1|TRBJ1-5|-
TGTGCCAGCAGTTTACCCCTCTGGATTGACGAATCAGGGGGAAATCAGCCCCAGCATTTT
CASSLPLWIDESGGNQPQHF
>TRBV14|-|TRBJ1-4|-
TGTGCCAGCGCGAACCTTGGAACAGAAGCTGAAAAACTGTTTTTT
CASANLGTEAEKLFF
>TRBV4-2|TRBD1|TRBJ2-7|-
TGTGCCAGCAGCCAAGAGGGGACAGGGGTCTCCTACGAGCAGTACTTC
CASSQEGTGVSYEQYF
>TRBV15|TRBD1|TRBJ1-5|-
TGTGCCACCAGCAGAGATACAGGGGGGATTAGCAATCAGCCCCAGCATTTT
CATSRDTGGISNQPQHF
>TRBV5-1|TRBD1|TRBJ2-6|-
TGCGCCAGCAGTCAGGGGAGGACAGGGCAGGGCCTTAGGGCCAACGTCCTGACTTTC
CASSQGRTGQGLRANVLTF
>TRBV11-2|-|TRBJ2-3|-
TGTGCCAGCAAAGGACTAACCCACACAGATACGCAGTATTTT
CASKGLTHTDTQYF
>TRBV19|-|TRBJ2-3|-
TGTGCCAGTAGTATATCCGGGGTAGGCACAGATACGCAGTATTTT
CASSISGVGTDTQYF
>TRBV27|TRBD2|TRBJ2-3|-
TGTGCCACACCAAGCGGGAGGGCCTTAGATACGCAGTATTTT
CATPSGRALDTQYF
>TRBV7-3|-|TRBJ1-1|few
TGTGCCAGCAGCTTCGCGGTGAACACTGAAGCTTTCTTT
CASSFAVNTEAFF
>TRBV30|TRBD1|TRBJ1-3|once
TGTGCCTGGAGTGTACGAGACAGGGGATTGAGCTCTGGAAACACCATATATTTT
CAWSVRDRGLSSGNTIYF
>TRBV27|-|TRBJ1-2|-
TGTGCCAGCAGGGACGGAGGCGGGGCCGGAACCTATGGCTACACCTTC
CASRDGGGAGTYGYTF
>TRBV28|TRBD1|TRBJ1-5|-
TGTGCCAGCAGTTGGGACATAGGGGGCCAGCCCCAGCATTTT
CASSWDIGGQPQHF
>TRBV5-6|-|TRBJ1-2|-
TGTGCCAGCAGCCGGGGGGGTCTCCATGAAGACTATGGCTACACCTTC
CASSRGGLHEDYGYTF
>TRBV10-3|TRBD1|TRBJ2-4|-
TGTGCCATCAGTGAAGGGGGACAGGGGAACATTCAGTACTTC
CAISEGGQGNIQYF
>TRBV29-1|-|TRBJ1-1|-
TGCAGCGTTGATGACTCGTTGGGTGAAGCTTTCTTT
CSVDDSLGEAFF
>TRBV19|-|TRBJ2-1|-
TGTGCCAGTAGTATATGGGCAGCCAATGAGCAGTTCTTC
CASSIWAANEQFF